These 23 T cell receptor beta chains were all obtained from the same sample, sequenced in a study of blood T cell repertoires in COVID-19. The protocol was immunoSEQ multiplex PCR, while the TCRdb copy is restricted to in-frame clones and leaves out a portion. The table lists 200,000 to 250,000 clones, approximately 85% of them singletons. Material for sequencing was peripheral blood. These receptors were obtained from an elderly woman with COVID-19, enrolled during active disease.

The chain joins TRBV9 to TRBJ1-5; D ambiguous. The CDR3 is 13 residues long. V was trimmed by 0 bases and J by 6 bases, leaving 7 bases between them. Germline CDR1 is SGDLS and CDR2 is YYNGEE. CDR3 region: CASSVDGVQPQHF. The CDR3 coding sequence is TGTGCCAGCAGCGTAGACGGGGTTCAGCCCCAGCATTTT.

This clone appeared a single time. The chain couples TRBV7-8 to TRBJ1-3; 7 nucleotides match TRBD1. Unmatched junction bases numbered 4, after V lost 5 bases and J lost 3 bases. The CDR3 extends over 14 amino acids. The V gene's germline CDR1 is SGHVS and CDR2 FQNEAQ. In DNA form, the CDR3 reads TGTGCCAGCAGCCCACGGGACAGTGGAAACACCATATATTTT. Its translation is CASSPRDSGNTIYF.

The chain links TRBV30 to TRBJ1-1; D is uncertain. Germline assignment: CDR1 GTSNPN and CDR2 SVGIG (reference sequence). V lost 2 bases, J lost 5 bases, and 12 bases lay in between. The CDR3 contains 13 residues. The CDR3 region has the DNA TGTGCCTGGAGTTTGGAGGGTAAGACTGAAGCTTTCTTT. This encodes CAWSLEGKTEAFF.

The chain links TRBV7-9 to TRBJ2-2; TRBD1 agrees at 7 bases. The CDR3 runs 16 residues. V lost 9 bases and J lost 3; bases outside the gene matches: 13. Germline assignment: CDR1 SEHNR and CDR2 FQNEAQ (reference sequence). The CDR3 spells CARGTGESMDTGELFF. CDR3 nucleotides: TGTGCCAGGGGAACAGGGGAAAGTATGGACACCGGGGAGCTGTTTTTT.

This sequence joins TRBV28 and TRBJ1-3; D is perhaps TRBD1 (5 bases). Trimming cost V 3 bases and J 2 bases, with 11 bases left between them. The CDR3 runs to 15 residues. Germline lookup yields CDR1 MDHEN and CDR2 SYDVKM. CDR3 sequence reads: CASSLLGVAGNTIYF. CDR3 DNA sequence: TGTGCCAGCAGTTTGCTAGGGGTGGCTGGAAACACCATATATTTT.

This rearrangement joins TRBV4-2 to TRBJ2-3; the match to TRBD2 covers 10 bases. The CDR3 runs 16 residues. Looked up from germline, CDR1 is LGHNA and CDR2 is YNFKEQ. J was trimmed by 1 base and V by 2 bases; bases with no gene match: 3. The CDR3 sequence is CASSQTGLAGTDTQYF. CDR3 sequence (DNA): TGTGCCAGCAGCCAAACAGGACTAGCGGGCACAGATACGCAGTATTTT.

A remark on this clone: In the same sample, other DNA sequences code for this CDR3. The chain couples TRBV6-5 to TRBJ1-1, with a tentative D call TRBD1 (6 bases). The CDR3 has 14 residues. Deletions cut 2 bases from V and 2 bases from J, with 9 bases between. From germline, CDR1 is MNHEY and CDR2 SVGAGI. The DNA for the CDR3 is TGTGCCAGCAGTTACAGGGGGGGTAACACTGAAGCTTTCTTT. Residues: CASSYRGGNTEAFF.

J is TRBJ2-3 and V is TRBV24-1; 12 bases align to TRBD2. The CDR3 has 16 amino acids. V shed 4 bases and J 8 bases; nucleotides not matched to a gene: 9. The germline V gene has CDR1 KGHDR and CDR2 SFDVKD. Here the CDR3 reads CATSEQTSGGRGTQYF. The DNA for the CDR3 is TGTGCCACCAGTGAGCAGACTAGCGGGGGCCGGGGTACGCAGTATTTT.

The rearrangement joins TRBV6-4 to TRBJ2-5; TRBD2 matches at 16 bases. Germline V lookup: CDR1 MRHNA, CDR2 SNTAGT. J lost 2 bases, V lost 2 bases, and 11 bases had no gene match. This CDR3 has 20 amino acids. The CDR3 loop reads CASSDKLGLAGGQGQETQYF. The CDR3 DNA follows: TGTGCCAGCAGTGACAAGCTGGGACTAGCGGGGGGGCAGGGGCAAGAGACCCAGTACTTC.

The chain carries TRBV10-2 and TRBJ1-3; D possibly corresponds to TRBD1 (6 bases). V gave up 0 bases and J gave up 4 bases, with 7 bases separating them. This CDR3 comprises 14 residues. Germline CDR1 WSHSY, CDR2 SAAADI. CDR3 in amino acids: CASSESGQGNTIYF. The DNA for the CDR3 is TGCGCCAGCAGTGAGTCAGGACAGGGAAACACCATATATTTT.

The chain links TRBV28 to TRBJ1-1; TRBD1 matches at 8 bases. After removal of 6 bases from V and 5 bases from J, the junction contained 5 bases not matched to a gene. Germline CDR1 reads MDHEN; CDR2 reads SYDVKM. The CDR3 is 13 amino acids. In DNA, the CDR3 is TGTGCCAGCAGGGAACAGGGGGGAACTGAAGCTTTCTTT. This encodes CASREQGGTEAFF.

The V and J genes are TRBV19 and TRBJ1-2, with unresolved D. This CDR3 spans 11 amino acids. Trimming removed 7 bases from V and 0 bases from J, with 3 bases in between. CDR1 is LNHDA and CDR2 is SQIVND in the germline V gene (reference sequence). CDR3 protein: CASTANYGYTF. The CDR3 nucleotides are TGTGCCAGTACAGCTAACTATGGCTACACCTTC.

The chain joins TRBV19 to TRBJ1-5; 7 bases map to TRBD1. CDR3 size: 16 residues. In germline, CDR1 is LNHDA, CDR2 SQIVND (reference sequence). V was pared by 1 base and J by 5 bases, with 8 bases of the junction left unmatched. Here the CDR3 reads CASSIGAGTVYQPQHF. In DNA form, the CDR3 reads TGTGCCAGTAGTATAGGGGCCGGGACAGTCTATCAGCCCCAGCATTTT.

Comments on this clone: Other DNA sequences in this specimen translate into the identical CDR3. The chain uses TRBV5-1 and TRBJ1-5; TRBD1 aligns across 7 bases. Germline V gene data show CDR1 as SGHRS and CDR2 as YFSETQ. The length of the CDR3 is 14 residues. The ends lost 0 bases at V and 7 bases at J; junction bases unmatched: 4. This chain's CDR3 is CASSLGTGSQPQHF. The CDR3 DNA is TGCGCCAGCAGCTTGGGGACAGGCAGCCAGCCCCAGCATTTT.

The rearrangement links TRBV7-2 to TRBJ1-1; D may be TRBD1 (6 bases). This CDR3 is 15 amino acids long. With 0 bases removed from V and 5 bases from J, the gap between germline ends came to 13 bases. CDR1 and CDR2 (germline): SGHTA, FQGNSA. The CDR3 region is CASSLAGHGWTEAFF. CDR3 DNA: TGTGCCAGCAGCTTAGCGGGACACGGCTGGACTGAAGCTTTCTTT. The whole variable domain, remainder taken from reference TRBV7-2 and TRBJ1-1, is GAGVSQSPSNKVTEKGKDVELRCDPISGHTALYWYRQSLGQGLEFLIYFQGNSAPDKSGLPSDRFSAERTGGSVSTLTIQRTQQEDSAVYLCASSLAGHGWTEAFFGQGTRLTVV.

This chain links TRBV11-2 with TRBJ1-1; 8 bases fit TRBD1. The CDR3 spans 16 residues. Germline V lookup: CDR1 SGHAT, CDR2 FQNNGV. V trimming: 5 bases; J trimming: 0 bases; junction bases outside the gene matches: 8. CDR3 residues: CASSPQGGMLNTEAFF. DNA of the CDR3: TGTGCCAGCAGCCCACAGGGGGGAATGTTGAACACTGAAGCTTTCTTT. Drawing the rest from reference TRBV11-2 and TRBJ1-1, the complete variable domain is EAGVAQSPRYKIIEKRQSVAFWCNPISGHATLYWYQQILGQGPKLLIQFQNNGVVDDSQLPKDRFSAERLKGVDSTLKIQPAKLEDSAVYLCASSPQGGMLNTEAFFGQGTRLTVV.

On this clone itself: The same CDR3 also results from other DNA sequences found in this sample. The rearrangement uses TRBV4-1 and TRBJ1-2; D is unresolved. CDR3 length: 13 amino acids. In germline, CDR1 is MGHRA, CDR2 YSYEKL. Trimming cost V 1 base and J 4 bases, with 7 bases left between them. For the CDR3, the DNA is TGCGCCAGCAGCCAAGGTACGGGCTATGGCTACACCTTC. This gives the protein CASSQGTGYGYTF.

The rearrangement joins TRBV19 to TRBJ1-1; 8 bases are a match to TRBD1. The V segment lost 4 bases and the J segment 9 bases; nucleotides outside the gene matches: 7. This CDR3 has 13 residues. Germline CDR1 and CDR2: LNHDA and SQIVND (reference sequence). CDR3 sequence: CASSTGAGGKAFF. CDR3 nucleotides: TGTGCCAGTAGTACCGGGGCAGGGGGCAAAGCTTTCTTT.

This chain uses TRBV5-1 with TRBJ1-2; 9 nucleotides line up with TRBD1. The V and J ends lost 4 bases and 8 bases, in that order; junction bases with no gene match: 6. Germline V gives CDR1 SGHRS, CDR2 YFSETQ. CDR3 size: 13 residues. The CDR3, as DNA: TGCGCCAGCAGCGAGGACAGGGGAAGAGGCTACACCTTC. It codes for CASSEDRGRGYTF.

The V gene is TRBV5-6, the J gene TRBJ1-5; unclear D gene. The germline V gene has CDR1 SGHDT and CDR2 YYEEEE. V was trimmed by 2 bases and J by 3 bases, leaving 9 bases between them. This CDR3 is 14 amino acids long. The CDR3 protein is CASSFSSNNQPQHF. CDR3 nucleotides: TGTGCCAGCAGCTTTAGCAGCAACAATCAGCCCCAGCATTTT.

As concerns this clone: The junction departs from germline at one end; a sequencing error may be responsible. The rearrangement links TRBV4-2 to TRBJ2-2; no definite D call. Germline V CDR1 and CDR2: LGHNA, YNFKEQ. The CDR3 loop spans 16 amino acids. The CDR3 protein is CASSQDRAGNTGELFF. In DNA form, the CDR3 reads TGTGCCAGCAGTCAAGATCGAGCCGGTAACACCGGGGAGCTGTTTTTT.

The V call is TRBV7-3, the J call TRBJ2-2; D not certain. The CDR3 covers 15 residues. Germline V gives CDR1 SGHTA, CDR2 FQGTGA. V lost 2 bases, J lost 6 bases, and 13 bases lay in between. The CDR3 DNA sequence: TGTGCCAGCAGCTTAGGGCGATTAAGTCCCGGGGAGCTGTTTTTT. Translated: CASSLGRLSPGELFF.

The chain recombines TRBV6-4 with TRBJ1-1; D call uncertain. Deletions cut 3 bases from V and 2 bases from J, with 7 bases between. Germline values: CDR1 MRHNA, CDR2 SNTAGT. CDR3 length: 13 amino acids. In DNA, the CDR3 is TGTGCCAGCAGTGAAGTGGCAAACACTGAAGCTTTCTTT. This encodes CASSEVANTEAFF.